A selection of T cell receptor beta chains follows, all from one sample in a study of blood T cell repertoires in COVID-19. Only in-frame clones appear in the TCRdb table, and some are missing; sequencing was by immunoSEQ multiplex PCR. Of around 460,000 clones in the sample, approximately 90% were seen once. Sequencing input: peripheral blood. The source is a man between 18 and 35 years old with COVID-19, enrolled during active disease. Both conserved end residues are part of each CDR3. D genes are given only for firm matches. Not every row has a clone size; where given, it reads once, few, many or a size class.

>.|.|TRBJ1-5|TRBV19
TGTGCCAGTAGTAAGCAGGGAAACAATCAGCCCCAGCATTTT
CASSKQGNNQPQHF
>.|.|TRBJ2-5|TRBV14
TGTGCCAGCAGCCAAGATTCCGGGGAAGAGACCCAGTACTTC
CASSQDSGEETQYF
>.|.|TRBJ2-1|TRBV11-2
TGTGCCAGCAGCCACCAGGTAAACAATGAGCAGTTCTTC
CASSHQVNNEQFF
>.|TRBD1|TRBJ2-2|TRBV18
TGTGCCAGCCCCCTTGACAGGGTGAACACCGGGGAGCTGTTTTTT
CASPLDRVNTGELFF
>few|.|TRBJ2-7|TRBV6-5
TGTGCCAGCAGTACCTTTGGGGGGTCGACCTACGAGCAGTACTTC
CASSTFGGSTYEQYF
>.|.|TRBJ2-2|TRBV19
TGTGCCAGTAGGGAGACGTGGACCGGGGAGCTGTTTTTT
CASRETWTGELFF
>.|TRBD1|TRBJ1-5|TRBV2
TGTGCCAGCACCGGACAGGGCAATCAGCCCCAGCATTTT
CASTGQGNQPQHF
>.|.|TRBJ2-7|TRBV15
TGTGCCACCAGCAGAGTGGCAGGGGAGAGCTACGAGCAGTACTTC
CATSRVAGESYEQYF
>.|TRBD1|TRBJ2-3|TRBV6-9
TGTGCCAGCAGGAACAAGCTGGACAGGGGGCAGATTACAGATACGCAGTATTTT
CASRNKLDRGQITDTQYF
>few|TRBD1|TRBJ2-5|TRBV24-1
TGTGCCACCAGTGACCCACAGGGGGCAGAGACCCAGTACTTC
CATSDPQGAETQYF
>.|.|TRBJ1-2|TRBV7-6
TGTGCCAGCACGGACGGGACTAAGGATGGCTACACCTTC
CASTDGTKDGYTF
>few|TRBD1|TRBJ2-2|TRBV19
TGTGCCAGTAGTAGAGACAGGGCCGGGGAGCTGTTTTTT
CASSRDRAGELFF
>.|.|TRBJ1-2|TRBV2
TGTGCCAGCGCCCCTAGGGGGACACCTGGGGGCTACACCTTC
CASAPRGTPGGYTF
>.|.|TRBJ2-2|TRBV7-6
TGTGCCAGCAGAGCGTCCGGGACTCATGCCACCGGGGAGCTGTTTTTT
CASRASGTHATGELFF
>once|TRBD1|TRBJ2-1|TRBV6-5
TGTGCCAGCACCATGACAGGGGCCGGCTATATCGAGCAGTTCTTC
CASTMTGAGYIEQFF
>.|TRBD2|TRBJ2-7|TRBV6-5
TGTGCCAGTCTAGGACTAGCCTCCTACGAGCAGTACTTC
CASLGLASYEQYF
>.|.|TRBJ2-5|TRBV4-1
TGCGCCAGCAGACGGGGAGAGACCCAGTACTTC
CASRRGETQYF
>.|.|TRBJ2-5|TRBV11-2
TGTGCCAGCAAAAAGGGGGGACAGCCAGCTTTACAAGAGACCCAGTACTTC
CASKKGGQPALQETQYF
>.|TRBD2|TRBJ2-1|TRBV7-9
TGTGCCAGCAGCGACGGACTAGCGGGAGGCGGGGAGCAGTTCTTC
CASSDGLAGGGEQFF
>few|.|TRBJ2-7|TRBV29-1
TGCAGCGTCGGACAGACCTACGAGCAGTACTTC
CSVGQTYEQYF
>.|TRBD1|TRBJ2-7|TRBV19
TGTGCCAGTAGTATAGGGACAGGGCCCTACGAGCAGTACTTC
CASSIGTGPYEQYF
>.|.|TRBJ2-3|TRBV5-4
TGTGCCAGCAGCAGTGTCCAGCGCAGCACAGATACGCAGTATTTT
CASSSVQRSTDTQYF
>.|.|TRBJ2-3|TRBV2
TGTGCCAGCAGTGTCAGGGGCTCAAGCACAGATACGCAGTATTTT
CASSVRGSSTDTQYF
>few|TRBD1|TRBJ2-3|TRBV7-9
TGTGCCAGCAGTCCGGGACAGGGGGCTACAGATACGCAGTATTTT
CASSPGQGATDTQYF
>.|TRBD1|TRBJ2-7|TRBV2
TGTGCCAGCGGGAGACCGGGACAGGGGGCCCACGAGCAGTACTTC
CASGRPGQGAHEQYF
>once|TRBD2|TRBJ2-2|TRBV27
TGTGCCAGCAGTCCCCAACCCCTAGCGGGAGGGCCCGGGGAGCTGTTTTTT
CASSPQPLAGGPGELFF
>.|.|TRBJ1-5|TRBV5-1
TGCGCCAGCAGCCCCGCCCGAGATCAGCCCCAGCATTTT
CASSPARDQPQHF
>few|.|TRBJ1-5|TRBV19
TGTGCCAGTAGTGTTCAGGGTTTTCAGCCCCAGCATTTT
CASSVQGFQPQHF
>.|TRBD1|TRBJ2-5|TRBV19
TGTGCCAGTAGTATCGGACAGGGGGGCGAGACCCAGTACTTC
CASSIGQGGETQYF
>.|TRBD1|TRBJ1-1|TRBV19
TGTGCCAGTAGTCAAACAGGGGGTGCTGAAGCTTTCTTT
CASSQTGGAEAFF
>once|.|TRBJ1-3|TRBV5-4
TGTGCCAGCAGCTTCCCGGGTGCTGGAAACACCATATATTTT
CASSFPGAGNTIYF
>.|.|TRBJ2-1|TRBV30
TGTGCCTGGAGTCCTACGACTAGTAATGAGCAGTTCTTC
CAWSPTTSNEQFF
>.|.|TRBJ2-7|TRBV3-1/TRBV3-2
TGTGCCAGCAGCCAACTCGGGGGCTACGAGCAGTACTTC
CASSQLGGYEQYF
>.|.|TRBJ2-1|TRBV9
TGTGCCAGCGCAGTTGGGCGAAATGAGCAGTTCTTC
CASAVGRNEQFF
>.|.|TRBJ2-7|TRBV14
TGTGCCAGCAGCCAACCACAGGGTTACGAGCAGTACTTC
CASSQPQGYEQYF
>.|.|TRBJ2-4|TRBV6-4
TGTGCCAGCAGTGAAGAGTTGCGGCTCCAAAACATTCAGTACTTC
CASSEELRLQNIQYF
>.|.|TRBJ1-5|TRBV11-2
TGTGCCAGCAGCTCGACTTCCTATCAGCCCCAGCATTTT
CASSSTSYQPQHF
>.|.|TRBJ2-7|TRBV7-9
TGTGCCAGCAGCCCCACAGGGTTAGCGTACGAGCAGTACTTC
CASSPTGLAYEQYF
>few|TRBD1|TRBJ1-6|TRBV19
TGTGCCAGTTCCGGGACAGGGGACTCACCCCTCCACTTT
CASSGTGDSPLHF
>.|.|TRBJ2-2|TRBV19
TGTGCCAGTAGTACCGTGACAGAGAACACCGGGGAGCTGTTTTTT
CASSTVTENTGELFF
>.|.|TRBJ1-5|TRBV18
TGTGCCAGCTCAAAGACAGCTAATCAGCCCCAGCATTTT
CASSKTANQPQHF
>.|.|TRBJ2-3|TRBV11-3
TGTGCCAGCAGCTTAACGAGGCTAGCGACTTACACAGATACGCAGTATTTT
CASSLTRLATYTDTQYF
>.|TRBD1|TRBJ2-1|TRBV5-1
TGCGCCAGCAGCTTTGACCAGGGGGCGCAGGGTGAGCAGTTCTTC
CASSFDQGAQGEQFF
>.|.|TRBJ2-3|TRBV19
TGTGCCAGTAGTAGGCAGGGCTACACAGATACGCAGTATTTT
CASSRQGYTDTQYF
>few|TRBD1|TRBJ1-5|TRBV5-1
TGCGCCAGCAGCTTGGGACAGGGGGCGGGTCAGCCCCAGCATTTT
CASSLGQGAGQPQHF
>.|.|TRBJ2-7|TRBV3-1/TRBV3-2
TGTGCCAGCAGGGACAGTTTCTACGAGCAGTACTTC
CASRDSFYEQYF
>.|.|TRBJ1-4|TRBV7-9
TGTGCCAGCAGCCCGGCGGGGAGAGCTAATGAAAAACTGTTTTTT
CASSPAGRANEKLFF
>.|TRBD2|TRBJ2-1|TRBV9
TGTGCCAGCAGCTCAGGAGGTAGCGGGAACAATGAGCAGTTCTTC
CASSSGGSGNNEQFF
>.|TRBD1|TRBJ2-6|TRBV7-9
TGTGCCAGCAGCTTCAAGCAGGGGGCCTCTGGGGCCAACGTCCTGACTTTC
CASSFKQGASGANVLTF
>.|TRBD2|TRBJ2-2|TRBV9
TGTGCCAGCAGCTTTCGAGCGGGAGAGGACACCGGGGAGCTGTTTTTT
CASSFRAGEDTGELFF